These 28 T cell receptor beta chains share one sample of origin, sequenced in a study of spatial heterogeneity in lung cancer. MiXCR was run by TCRdb on the 5' RACE reads, yielding one entry per CDR3 protein. The sample has more than 25,000 distinct CDR3 sequences; roughly 5.4% are singletons. Time point meaning: blood at routine non-recurrence follow-up after resection. Sequencing was performed on PBMCs, taken at follow-up. These receptors all stem from a female donor with early-stage non-small cell lung cancer.

The sample holds many counts of this clonotype. This chain links TRBV5-6 with TRBJ2-7, with TRBD1 matching over 7 bases. V dropped 3 bases and J dropped 0; count of bases not matched to a gene: 6. The length of the CDR3 is 15 residues. From germline, CDR1 is SGHDT and CDR2 YYEEEE. For the CDR3, the DNA is TGTGCCAGCAGCTCGCCCAGGGGGACCTCCTACGAGCAGTACTTC. As protein: CASSSPRGTSYEQYF.

This clonotype was picked up many times. The genes are TRBV25-1 and TRBJ1-1, with D possibly matching TRBD1 (6 bases). Between the trimmed V and J ends, which lost 5 bases and 4 bases, there was a span of 23 bases. There are 17 residues in the CDR3. Germline lookup yields CDR1 MGHDK and CDR2 SYGVNS. Here the CDR3 DNA reads TGTGCCAGCAGTTCTCCTAGCGGGGGCCAGGGGAGCACTGAAGCTTTCTTT. Its protein product is CASSSPSGGQGSTEAFF.

The chain uses TRBV6-2 or TRBV6-3 and TRBJ2-1; TRBD2 is a possible D gene (5 bases). This CDR3 spans 13 amino acids. V shed 8 bases and J shed 6 bases, with 14 bases lying between them. Germline CDR1 and CDR2: MNHEY and SVGEGT. The CDR3 DNA sequence: TGTGCCAGCGACCGCGGACTCCTCAATGAGCAGTTCTTC. Its translation: CASDRGLLNEQFF.

This clonotype showed up many times. The chain recombines TRBV4-3 with TRBJ1-6, with D hard to call. Germline CDR1 reads LGHNA; CDR2 reads YSLEER. The CDR3 spans 14 residues. V was clipped by 1 base and J by 14 bases, with 15 bases between them. The CDR3 reads CASSQVSGDGTLHF. As DNA, the CDR3 is TGCGCCAGCAGCCAAGTATCTGGCGACGGGACCCTCCACTTT.

In its sample, this clonotype is large. J is TRBJ2-2 and V is TRBV7-2; TRBD1 agrees at 8 bases. The germline gives CDR1 SGHTA, CDR2 FQGNSA. The ends lost 5 bases at V and 4 bases at J; junction bases unmatched: 18. This CDR3 region has 19 residues. The CDR3 bases are TGTGCCAGCAGCCCCCGTAGACAGGGGTTCGTCGGTTTCACCGGGGAGCTGTTTTTT. Its protein product is CASSPRRQGFVGFTGELFF.

This clonotype was detected many times. The gene calls are TRBV7-2 and TRBJ1-5; no clear D. There are 14 residues in the CDR3. Between the trimmed V and J ends, which lost 3 bases and 7 bases, there was a span of 13 bases. CDR1 and CDR2 from the germline V gene are SGHTA and FQGNSA. The CDR3 bases are TGTGCCAGCAGCTTGTTGGGTAAAGAGCAGCCCCAGCATTTT. Its protein product is CASSLLGKEQPQHF. Based on the CDR3 plus reference TRBV7-2 and TRBJ1-5, the full variable domain is GAGVSQSPSNKVTEKGKDVELRCDPISGHTALYWYRQSLGQGLEFLIYFQGNSAPDKSGLPSDRFSAERTGGSVSTLTIQRTQQEDSAVYLCASSLLGKEQPQHFGDGTRLSIL.

A word on this clonotype: This clone may be a read error of a much larger clone one base away. The chain recombines TRBV18 with TRBJ2-5; TRBD1 agrees at 9 bases. Germline assignment: CDR1 KGHSH and CDR2 LQKENI. CDR3 length equals 14 residues. CDR3 protein: CATSLDRGQETQYF. CDR3 DNA sequence: TGTGCCACCTCACTTGACAGGGGGCAAGAGACCCAGTACTTC.

This clonotype was seen many times. This sequence joins TRBV21-1 and TRBJ2-6; the table names TRBD1, a call not compared with the DNA. TRBV21-1 is designated a pseudogene. This CDR3 is built from 16 residues. CDR3 amino acids: CASSTGTGTGANVLTF. The DNA for the CDR3 is TGTGCCAGCAGTACCGGGACAGGGACTGGGGCCAACGTCCTGACTTTC.

This clonotype was recorded a few times. The rearrangement uses TRBV5-4 and TRBJ2-4; D not certain. CDR3 length equals 13 residues. Germline assignment: CDR1 SGHNT and CDR2 YYREEE (reference sequence). V was cut by 5 bases and J by 0 bases, with 6 bases left in between. CDR3 in amino acids: CASRPLAKNIQYF. The CDR3 coding sequence is TGTGCCAGCAGGCCATTAGCCAAAAACATTCAGTACTTC.

The table lists this clonotype with many counts. CDR3 sequence reads: CASIAGGLNEQYF. The DNA for the CDR3 is TGTGCCAGCATAGCGGGAGGGCTCAACGAGCAGTACTTC. The rearrangement joins TRBV6-1 to TRBJ2-7; the match to TRBD2 covers 11 bases. Germline loops: CDR1 MNHNS, CDR2 SASEGT. This CDR3 comprises 13 residues. V dropped 7 bases and J dropped 5; count of bases not matched to a gene: 4.

Ten or more counts support this clonotype. The gene calls are TRBV7-2 and TRBJ1-6; D gene ambiguous. The CDR3 covers 15 residues. Germline loops: CDR1 SGHTA, CDR2 FQGNSA. Trimming stripped 5 bases from V and 0 bases from J, with 8 bases between. The CDR3 DNA follows: TGTGCCAGCAGCGCTCAGGTCTCCTATAATTCACCCCTCCACTTT. Translated, it gives CASSAQVSYNSPLHF.

This clonotype was picked up many times. In DNA, the CDR3 is TGTGCCAGCAGCTTAGCAGGAGACAGGGCCGGTCAGCCCCAGCATTTT. It is translated as CASSLAGDRAGQPQHF. The chain couples TRBV7-9 to TRBJ1-5, with 7 nucleotides matching TRBD1. V was clipped by 0 bases and J by 6 bases; unmatched bases: 8. The CDR3 covers 16 residues. CDR1 and CDR2 (germline): SEHNR, FQNEAQ (reference sequence).

A few counts support this clonotype. The chain combines TRBV5-1 with TRBJ1-4; TRBD1 matches at 7 bases. The V segment lost 1 base and the J segment 3 bases; nucleotides outside the gene matches: 0. Germline-derived CDR1 and CDR2 are SGHRS and YFSETQ. The CDR3 totals 14 residues. The DNA of the CDR3 is TGCGCCAGCAGCTTGACAGGGGCTAATGAAAAACTGTTTTTT. Its translation: CASSLTGANEKLFF. Supplemented by reference TRBV5-1 and TRBJ1-4, the full variable domain reads KAGVTQTPRYLIKTRGQQVTLSCSPISGHRSVSWYQQTPGQGLQFLFEYFSETQRNKGNFPGRFSGRQFSNSRSEMNVSTLELGDSALYLCASSLTGANEKLFFGSGTQLSVL.

This clonotype has at least ten counts. CDR3 sequence: CASSLSGGVYEQYF. The CDR3 DNA reads TGTGCCAGCAGCTTGAGCGGGGGGGTATACGAGCAGTACTTC. The rearrangement uses TRBV7-2 and TRBJ2-7; the match to TRBD2 covers 10 bases. The CDR3 is 14 amino acids. V shed 3 bases and J 4 bases; nucleotides not matched to a gene: 3. CDR1 is SGHTA and CDR2 is FQGNSA in the germline V gene.

At least ten counts were recorded for this clonotype. V is TRBV3-1 and J is TRBJ1-6; no firm D call. The CDR3 runs 13 residues. Germline lookup yields CDR1 LGHDT and CDR2 YNNKEL (reference sequence). V was trimmed by 1 base and J by 5 bases, leaving 3 bases between them. The CDR3 DNA follows: TGTGCCAGCAGCCAAGGGGATAATTCACCCCTCCACTTT. Translating gives CASSQGDNSPLHF. Variable domain in full (rest from reference TRBV3-1 and TRBJ1-6): DTAVSQTPKYLVTQMGNDKSIKCEQNLGHDTMYWYKQDSKKFLKIMFSYNNKELIINETVPNRFSPKSPDKAHLNLHINSLELGDSAVYFCASSQGDNSPLHFGNGTRLTVT.

This clonotype showed up many times. This chain links TRBV6-5 with TRBJ2-7, with 9 bases lining up with TRBD1. Unmatched junction bases numbered 8, after V lost 2 bases and J lost 6 bases. The germline V gene has CDR1 MNHEY and CDR2 SVGAGI. The length of the CDR3 is 15 residues. The CDR3 is CASSYRRTGVGEQYF. The CDR3 DNA is TGTGCCAGCAGTTACAGGCGGACAGGGGTTGGCGAGCAGTACTTC.

This clonotype was seen repeatedly, ten times or more. The V call is TRBV6-1, the J call TRBJ2-1; possibly TRBD1 for D (6 bases). The germline V gene encodes CDR1 MNHNS and CDR2 SASEGT. The CDR3 runs to 12 residues. V shed 5 bases and J shed 8 bases, with 10 bases lying between them. Here the CDR3 reads CASSLQGDEQFF. The CDR3, as DNA: TGTGCCAGCAGTTTACAGGGTGATGAGCAGTTCTTC.

This clonotype has a count of ten or more. The chain has TRBV20-1 and TRBJ2-7, with D perhaps matching TRBD2 (6 bases). V gave up 1 base and J gave up 2 bases, with 9 bases separating them. There are 13 residues in the CDR3. The germline gives CDR1 DFQATT, CDR2 SNEGSKA (reference sequence). The chain's CDR3 is CSARVSGTYEQYF. In DNA, the CDR3 is TGCAGTGCTAGAGTTAGCGGAACCTACGAGCAGTACTTC.

This clonotype was counted many times. J is TRBJ1-5 and V is TRBV6-2 or TRBV6-3, with D maybe TRBD1 (5 bases). This CDR3 region has 13 residues. Germline V CDR1 and CDR2: MNHEY, SVGEGT. The germline V and J ends were trimmed by 5 bases and 9 bases, with 14 bases remaining between them. The CDR3 DNA reads as TGTGCCAGCAGTAAAATCCAGGGTCTGCCCCAGCATTTT. This translates into CASSKIQGLPQHF.

This clonotype showed up many times. The V gene is TRBV28, the J gene TRBJ2-3; a possible D gene is TRBD2 (7 bases). This CDR3 comprises 15 residues. CDR1 MDHEN and CDR2 SYDVKM come from the germline V gene. The V end lost 5 bases, the J end lost 4 bases, and 16 bases lay between the germline ends. The CDR3 sequence: CASSVGGARSDTQYF. CDR3 DNA: TGTGCCAGCAGTGTAGGGGGGGCAAGGTCAGATACGCAGTATTTT.

In this sample, this clonotype turned up many times. CDR3 DNA: TGCGCCAGCAGCCTACCTCTGACTAGCTGTTACCAAGAGACCCAGTACTTC. Translating gives CASSLPLTSCYQETQYF. The rearrangement links TRBV4-3 to TRBJ2-5, with 7 bases matching TRBD2. This CDR3 is built from 17 residues. The ends lost 4 bases at V and 0 bases at J; junction bases unmatched: 11. Germline CDR1 and CDR2: LGHNA and YSLEER.

In this sample, this clonotype turned up many times. The chain recombines TRBV28 with TRBJ2-1; D gene uncertain. V was trimmed by 2 bases and J by 5 bases, leaving 16 bases between them. The germline V gene has CDR1 MDHEN and CDR2 SYDVKM. The CDR3 has 16 amino acids. DNA for the CDR3: TGTGCCAGCAGTTTACCTGGGCCCACACCAAACAATGAGCAGTTCTTC. It codes for CASSLPGPTPNNEQFF.

This clonotype was counted a few times. V and J are TRBV5-6 and TRBJ2-1; weak D call: TRBD2 (6 bases). CDR3 size: 15 residues. V lost 1 base to trimming and J lost 2 bases, with 10 bases between them. Per the germline V gene, CDR1 is SGHDT and CDR2 is YYEEEE. CDR3 DNA: TGTGCCAGCAGCTTGCTAGCGACTCCCTACAATGAGCAGTTCTTC. This codes for CASSLLATPYNEQFF. The variable domain in full, with the rest retrieved from reference TRBV5-6 and TRBJ2-1, is DAGVTQSPTHLIKTRGQQVTLRCSPKSGHDTVSWYQQALGQGPQFIFQYYEEEERQRGNFPDRFSGHQFPNYSSELNVNALLLGDSALYLCASSLLATPYNEQFFGPGTRLTVL.

This clonotype was seen repeatedly, ten times or more. The chain carries TRBV11-2 and TRBJ2-6; D gene unclear. The ends were cut back, 3 bases at V and 2 bases at J, with 8 bases in the middle. The CDR3 has 15 amino acids. CDR1 and CDR2 from the germline V gene are SGHAT and FQNNGV. The CDR3 region is CASSFTAPGANVLTF. The CDR3 bases are TGTGCCAGCAGCTTCACCGCACCTGGGGCCAACGTCCTGACTTTC. The whole variable domain, filled in from reference TRBV11-2 and TRBJ2-6, reads EAGVAQSPRYKIIEKRQSVAFWCNPISGHATLYWYQQILGQGPKLLIQFQNNGVVDDSQLPKDRFSAERLKGVDSTLKIQPAKLEDSAVYLCASSFTAPGANVLTFGAGSRLTVL.

This clonotype was recorded many times. The chain employs TRBV13 and TRBJ2-1; D might be TRBD1 (6 bases). Between the trimmed V and J ends, which lost 4 bases and 9 bases, there was a span of 22 bases. Germline CDR1 PRHDT, CDR2 FYEKMQ (reference sequence). This CDR3 has 16 amino acids. The CDR3 sequence is CASSSSWGPGKGEQFF. The CDR3 DNA reads as TGTGCCAGCAGCTCAAGTTGGGGGCCGGGTAAGGGTGAGCAGTTCTTC. Full variable domain (rest looked up from reference TRBV13 and TRBJ2-1): AAGVIQSPRHLIKEKRETATLKCYPIPRHDTVYWYQQGPGQDPQFLISFYEKMQSDKGSIPDRFSAQQFSDYHSELNMSSLELGDSALYFCASSSSWGPGKGEQFFGPGTRLTVL.

In this sample, this clonotype turned up many times. The chain joins TRBV6-2 or TRBV6-3 to TRBJ2-7, with D perhaps matching TRBD1 or TRBD2 (5 bases each). CDR3 size: 14 residues. Germline CDR1 and CDR2: MNHEY and SVGEGT. V lost 6 bases, J lost 2 bases, and 14 bases lay in between. The CDR3 sequence: CASSHGDGPYEQYF. DNA of the CDR3: TGTGCCAGCAGCCATGGGGACGGACCCTACGAGCAGTACTTC.

This clonotype was counted many times. The rearrangement links TRBV20-1 to TRBJ2-7, with 12 bases matching TRBD1. Trimming took 6 bases from V and 7 from J; bases not matched to a gene: 10. Per the germline V gene, CDR1 is DFQATT and CDR2 is SNEGSKA (reference sequence). This CDR3 contains 14 residues. CDR3 sequence: CSAQQGQGAGEQYF. As DNA, the CDR3 is TGCAGTGCCCAACAGGGACAGGGGGCCGGGGAGCAGTACTTC.

This clonotype was counted many times. The chain recombines TRBV7-3 with TRBJ2-5; a weak D match, TRBD2 (7 bases). Germline V gives CDR1 SGHTA, CDR2 FQGTGA. V gave up 3 bases and J gave up 4 bases, with 15 bases separating them. This CDR3 is 15 amino acids long. The CDR3 loop reads CASSLGGGSGETQYF. The DNA of the CDR3 is TGTGCCAGCAGCTTGGGGGGCGGGAGTGGAGAGACCCAGTACTTC.